Each of the 16 T cell receptor beta chains below was sequenced from the same sample in a study of vaccination and CD4 T cells after COVID-19. The treatment was: approximately 9-day PBMC culture with coronavirus spike peptide pools or control peptides (ViraFEST assay). The antigens for these receptors are not known. Sequenced with the Oncomine TCR Beta short-read assay was DNA taken from cultured CD4+ T cells. TCRdb ran MiXCR on the PCR reads and lists one entry per CDR3 protein. The data show around 10,000 distinct CDR3 sequences, with roughly three fifths seen just once and about 14% held by the top ten. The sequenced sample was cultured CD4+ T cells from blood, obtained after SARS-CoV-2 vaccination. Receptor source: a human donor with COVID-19.

The chain combines TRBV18 with TRBJ1-5; 9 bases map to TRBD1. The CDR3 runs to 15 residues. The V segment lost 3 bases and the J segment 4 bases; nucleotides outside the gene matches: 4. Germline CDR1 and CDR2: KGHSH and LQKENI. The CDR3 protein is CASSPDRGGNQPQHF. The CDR3 nucleotides are TGTGCCAGCTCACCGGACAGGGGAGGGAATCAGCCCCAGCATTTT.

The genes are TRBV28 and TRBJ1-2; 7 bases are a match to TRBD1. In germline, CDR1 is MDHEN, CDR2 SYDVKM. The V gene end was trimmed by 6 bases and the J gene end by 0 bases; junction bases not matched to a gene: 4. There are 14 residues in the CDR3. CDR3 nucleotide sequence: TGTGCCAGCAGGCGACAGGGATCTAACTATGGCTACACCTTC. Translation gives CASRRQGSNYGYTF.

Comments on this clonotype: The junction differs from germline at one of its ends, possibly a read error. The chain is built from TRBV27 and TRBJ1-6, with 8 bases matching TRBD1. This CDR3 comprises 18 residues. CDR1 and CDR2 from the germline V gene are MNHEY and SMNVEV (reference sequence). The CDR3 nucleotides are TGTGCCAGCAGTTTATGGGACAGGCGAAGCTCCTATAATTCACCCCCCCACTTT. Amino acid sequence: CASSLWDRRSSYNSPPHF.

This clonotype was picked up a small number of times. The rearrangement joins TRBV20-1 to TRBJ1-5, with 7 bases identical to TRBD1. The CDR3 is made up of 17 amino acids. V lost 6 bases, J lost 4 bases, and 18 bases stayed unmatched. CDR1 and CDR2 (germline): DFQATT, SNEGSKA (reference sequence). CDR3 in amino acids: CSASVPLQGRGNQPQHF. The CDR3 region has the DNA TGCAGTGCCAGTGTCCCGCTACAGGGGAGGGGGAATCAGCCCCAGCATTTT.

The rearrangement links TRBV14 to TRBJ1-2; a weak D match, TRBD1 (6 bases). Looked up from germline, CDR1 is SGHDN and CDR2 is FVKESK. V shed 1 base and J shed 7 bases, with 13 bases lying between them. The CDR3 extends over 14 amino acids. This CDR3 reads CASSQVQGRGGYTF. As DNA, the CDR3 is TGTGCCAGCAGCCAAGTACAGGGTAGAGGTGGCTACACCTTC.

This chain connects TRBV30 to TRBJ1-5, with D hard to call. Per germline, CDR1 GTSNPN and CDR2 SVGIG (reference sequence). With 0 bases removed from V and 2 bases from J, the gap between germline ends came to 8 bases. This CDR3 has 14 amino acids. The DNA of the CDR3 is TGTGCCTGGAGTGTACAAGCGGGCAATCAGCCCCAGCATTTT. It codes for CAWSVQAGNQPQHF.

The chain joins TRBV10-1 to TRBJ2-7, with D perhaps TRBD1 or TRBD2 (6 bases each). V shed 0 bases and J shed 4 bases, with 22 bases lying between them. The V gene's germline CDR1 is WNHNN and CDR2 SYGVQD (reference sequence). CDR3 length: 18 residues. The CDR3 loop is CASSESKDRGRDLYEQYF. The CDR3 coding sequence is TGCGCCAGCAGTGAGTCGAAAGATCGGGGGCGCGATTTATACGAGCAGTACTTC.

The chain combines TRBV2 with TRBJ2-5; TRBD2 is a possible D gene (6 bases). V lost 8 bases and J lost 5, with 12 bases in between. The germline V gene encodes CDR1 SNHLY and CDR2 FYNNEI. The CDR3 runs 12 residues. In nucleotides, the CDR3 is TGTGCCAGCGGGAGGACGGGGGAGACCCAGTACTTC. It encodes CASGRTGETQYF.

The V call is TRBV7-9, the J call TRBJ1-5; a possible D gene is TRBD1 (5 bases). The length of the CDR3 is 14 residues. Trimming cost V 5 bases and J 1 base, with 9 bases left between them. Per germline, CDR1 SEHNR and CDR2 FQNEAQ (reference sequence). CDR3 DNA: TGTGCCAGCAGCCGGGACGGAAGCAATCAGCCCCAGCATTTT. It translates to CASSRDGSNQPQHF.

The CDR3 nucleotides are TGTGCCAGCAGCCAGGTGAACACCGGGGAGCTGTTTTTT. Its translation: CASSQVNTGELFF. The gene calls are TRBV7-9 and TRBJ2-2; no firm D call. Germline CDR1 reads SEHNR; CDR2 reads FQNEAQ (reference sequence). This CDR3 comprises 13 residues. Trimming removed 5 bases from V and 1 base from J, with 5 bases in between. Together with reference TRBV7-9 and TRBJ2-2, the CDR3 gives the full variable domain: DTGVSQNPRHKITKRGQNVTFRCDPISEHNRLYWYRQTLGQGPEFLTYFQNEAQLEKSRLLSDRFSAERPKGSFSTLEIQRTEQGDSAMYLCASSQVNTGELFFGEGSRLTVL.

The chain carries TRBV7-2 and TRBJ1-1, with unresolved D. Germline assignment: CDR1 SGHTA and CDR2 FQGNSA. The V end lost 7 bases, the J end lost 0 bases, and 9 bases lay between the germline ends. The CDR3 is made up of 13 amino acids. CDR3 protein: CASTPQVNTEAFF. The CDR3 DNA reads TGTGCCAGCACCCCTCAGGTGAACACTGAAGCTTTCTTT.

This clonotype was detected once. The CDR3 coding sequence is TGTGCCAGCAGTCAGGAGGGGGCCAAAAACATTCAGTACTTC. This sequence encodes CASSQEGAKNIQYF. The chain couples TRBV12-3 or TRBV12-4 to TRBJ2-4; tentatively, D is TRBD2 (6 bases). CDR3 size: 14 residues. Trimming took off 5 bases at V and 1 base at J, with 9 bases between the two ends.

This sequence joins TRBV7-2 and TRBJ2-7; D not resolved. This CDR3 is 15 amino acids long. The germline V gene encodes CDR1 SGHTA and CDR2 FQGNSA. The V end was cut by 1 base, the J end by 1 base, with 11 bases between. DNA of the CDR3: TGTGCCAGCAGCTTAGATAGCAGGTATTCCTACGAGCAGTACTTC. Amino acids: CASSLDSRYSYEQYF.

The rearrangement links TRBV6-1 to TRBJ1-5; D gene ambiguous. Germline V gene sequence: CDR1 MNHNS, CDR2 SASEGT. V lost 5 bases to trimming and J lost 2 bases, with 10 bases between them. CDR3 length: 14 amino acids. This CDR3 reads CASSPPGGNQPQHF. For the CDR3, the DNA is TGTGCCAGCAGTCCGCCCGGGGGCAATCAGCCCCAGCATTTT.

V is TRBV6-5 and J is TRBJ2-1; possibly TRBD1 or TRBD2 for D (6 bases each). CDR1 and CDR2 (germline): MNHEY, SVGAGI. Trimming pared 1 base from V and 0 bases from J, leaving 13 bases between. This CDR3 has 17 residues. CDR3 residues: CASSYFGGPSSYNEQFF. The CDR3 region has the DNA TGTGCCAGCAGTTACTTTGGGGGGCCGAGCTCCTACAATGAGCAGTTCTTC.

The chain uses TRBV20-1 and TRBJ2-5; 11 bases align to TRBD1. Germline lookup yields CDR1 DFQATT and CDR2 SNEGSKA (reference sequence). This CDR3 has 14 amino acids. The ends lost 5 bases at V and 6 bases at J; junction bases unmatched: 8. CDR3 sequence reads: CSALGQGVGKTQYF. CDR3 DNA: TGCAGTGCTCTGGGACAGGGGGTAGGAAAGACCCAGTACTTC.